Below are 14 T cell receptor beta chains sequenced from a single sample in a study of T cell repertoires in cytomegalovirus infection. In TCRdb, the reads were re-called with MiXCR into one record per CDR3 protein. The sample has 900,000 to 950,000 distinct CDR3 sequences; less than 40% are singletons. Antigens for these TCRs are unknown. The sample here was cultured CD8+ T cells from PBMCs, taken from culture after CMV antigen stimulation. The source of these receptors is a human donor in good health (CMV status not recorded). Some clones in this sample may be carry-over from other donors' samples.

In this sample, this clonotype turned up once. V usage is TRBV7-4 and J usage is TRBJ2-7; D is undetermined. This CDR3 is built from 15 residues. The germline V gene encodes CDR1 SGHVT and CDR2 SQSDAQ. Trimming stripped 1 base from V and 6 bases from J, with 16 bases between. CDR3 sequence: CASSLVSSGGPEQYF. CDR3 DNA sequence: TGTGCCAGCAGCTTAGTTAGCTCTGGTGGACCCGAGCAGTACTTC.

This clonotype occurred a few times. The chain recombines TRBV12-3 or TRBV12-4 with TRBJ2-2; D is perhaps TRBD1 (5 bases). This CDR3 is built from 12 residues. V lost 7 bases and J 6 bases, leaving 9 bases between the germline ends. The CDR3 sequence: CASTRVSGELFF. The CDR3 bases are TGTGCCAGCACCAGGGTGTCCGGGGAGCTGTTTTTT.

This clonotype turned up a few times. The CDR3 coding sequence is TGTGCCAGCAGCTCTACGATTTGGGACAGGCGAGATCGCAATCAGCCCCAGCATTTT. Translating it yields CASSSTIWDRRDRNQPQHF. The chain joins TRBV11-3 to TRBJ1-5; TRBD1 matches at 8 bases. This CDR3 spans 19 amino acids. Germline V gene data show CDR1 as SGHNT and CDR2 as YENEEA. Trimming at V came to 4 bases and at J to 2 bases, leaving 16 bases not matched to a gene.

This clonotype was counted a few times. The CDR3 bases are TGTGCCAGCAGTTTAAAGTACGAGCAGTACTTC. It codes for CASSLKYEQYF. V and J are TRBV27 and TRBJ2-7, with D unclear. Per the germline V gene, CDR1 is MNHEY and CDR2 is SMNVEV (reference sequence). The V gene lost 2 bases and the J gene lost 4 bases, with 3 bases spanning the gap. The CDR3 runs to 11 residues.

The V and J genes are TRBV20-1 and TRBJ2-7; 12 bases match TRBD2. Trimming at V came to 0 bases and at J to 0 bases, leaving 3 bases not matched to a gene. This CDR3 is built from 16 residues. The germline V gene encodes CDR1 DFQATT and CDR2 SNEGSKA (reference sequence). CDR3 region: CSARDGLAGLSYEQYF. Here the CDR3 DNA reads TGCAGTGCTAGAGATGGACTAGCGGGGCTCTCCTACGAGCAGTACTTC.

There are many counts of this clonotype. J is TRBJ1-2 and V is TRBV20-1; D is unclear. CDR1 is DFQATT, CDR2 SNEGSKA, per germline (reference sequence). This CDR3 has 16 residues. V was trimmed by 6 bases and J by 4 bases, leaving 24 bases between them. The CDR3 bases are TGCAGTGCCTCCCCCCGGAAGAATATTGGCGGCTATGGCTACACCTTC. Protein: CSASPRKNIGGYGYTF.

Only a few counts were recorded for this clonotype. The chain couples TRBV10-3 to TRBJ1-6; the D gene is possibly TRBD1 (6 bases). The CDR3 length is 17 residues. V was cut by 0 bases and J by 0 bases, with 9 bases left in between. The germline gives CDR1 ENHRY, CDR2 SYGVKD. CDR3 sequence (DNA): TGTGCCATCAGTGAGTCGAGGGGGGACTCCTATAATTCACCCCTCCACTTT. Its protein product is CAISESRGDSYNSPLHF.

This sequence joins TRBV27 and TRBJ2-2; D ambiguous. V was pared by 5 bases and J by 6 bases, with 16 bases between. CDR1 is MNHEY, CDR2 SMNVEV, per germline (reference sequence). There are 15 residues in the CDR3. Here the CDR3 reads CASSPSGPSPGELFF. The CDR3 bases are TGTGCCAGCAGTCCCTCCGGGCCGAGTCCCGGGGAGCTGTTTTTT.

This clonotype came up a few times. The chain combines TRBV15 with TRBJ1-2; no clear D gene. Germline assignment: CDR1 LNHNV and CDR2 YYDKDF (reference sequence). The CDR3 is made up of 16 amino acids. V lost 5 bases, J lost 0 bases, and 16 bases lay in between. CDR3 coding DNA: TGTGCCACCAGCGGTTCGACAAGGCAAACTAACTATGGCTACACCTTC. It specifies CATSGSTRQTNYGYTF.

The chain uses TRBV7-6 and TRBJ2-2; the match to TRBD2 covers 15 bases. Germline V CDR1 and CDR2: SGHVS, FNYEAQ. The CDR3 is 18 amino acids. V lost 5 bases, J lost 5 bases, and 9 bases stayed unmatched. The CDR3 region is CASSAGTSGGTTTGELFF. In nucleotides, the CDR3 is TGTGCCAGCAGCGCCGGGACTAGCGGGGGGACAACGACCGGGGAGCTGTTTTTT.

The chain carries TRBV20-1 and TRBJ2-7; possibly TRBD1 for D (6 bases). V shed 3 bases and J shed 3 bases, with 9 bases lying between them. The CDR3 contains 12 residues. Germline-derived CDR1 and CDR2 are DFQATT and SNEGSKA (reference sequence). This CDR3 is CSASTGIYEQYV. CDR3 nucleotides: TGCAGTGCTAGTACAGGGATCTACGAGCAGTACGTC.

The chain combines TRBV27 with TRBJ1-1; D is uncertain. V lost 3 bases to trimming and J lost 0 bases, with 14 bases between them. This CDR3 is 16 amino acids long. Germline-derived CDR1 and CDR2 are MNHEY and SMNVEV (reference sequence). The CDR3 bases are TGTGCCAGCAGTTTGGGGTCGTTAGGGATGAACACTGAAGCTTTCTTT. Its translation is CASSLGSLGMNTEAFF.

Regarding this clonotype: A single base separates this from a much larger clone, so it may be a read error. The chain has TRBV27 and TRBJ2-5, with 10 positions matching TRBD2. The junction had 10 bases not matched to a gene; V was cut back by 10 bases and J by 2 bases. From germline, CDR1 is MNHEY and CDR2 SMNVEV (reference sequence). The CDR3 length is 15 residues. The chain's CDR3 is CANKLASGGQETQYF. The CDR3 region has the DNA TGTGCCAACAAACTGGCTAGCGGGGGTCAAGAGACCCAGTACTTC.

This rearrangement joins TRBV12-3 or TRBV12-4 to TRBJ1-3; 7 nucleotides agree with TRBD1. There are 13 residues in the CDR3. The V gene end was trimmed by 6 bases and the J gene end by 8 bases; junction bases not matched to a gene: 7. This chain's CDR3 is CASSPTGLDTIYF. The CDR3 region has the DNA TGTGCCAGCAGCCCGACAGGGTTAGACACCATATATTTT.